A selection of T cell receptor beta chains follows, all from one sample in a study of blood T cell repertoires in COVID-19. The assay was immunoSEQ multiplex PCR, and TCRdb's table has in-frame clones only and misses some. Of 200,000 to 250,000 clones detected, approximately 83% appear once; the ten largest clones hold approximately 3.1%. Material: PBMCs or T cells enriched from blood (not recorded which). These receptors all come from a woman aged 55-70 years who had recovered from COVID-19. The conserved cysteine and the conserved F or W are not part of the CDR3 here.

V gene	CDR3 length	J gene	CDR3 protein
TRBV18	14	TRBJ2-1	ASSPPGTSIYNEQF
TRBV24-1	13	TRBJ2-1	ATSDPGQSYNEQF
TRBV29-1	13	TRBJ1-1	SGAEVAGGPPEAF
TRBV7-2	13	TRBJ2-7	ASSLGTGYHYEQY
TRBV24-1	15	TRBJ2-1	ATSDLGGVGSYNEQF
TRBV6-1	16	TRBJ1-4	ASSARQGSYRTNEKLF
TRBV5-1	12	TRBJ2-2	ASSFPSDTGELF
TRBV3-1/TRBV3-2	14	TRBJ2-1	ASSRSGGKNYNEQF
TRBV12-3/TRBV12-4	10	TRBJ2-1	ASSSTGYEQF
TRBV10-3	10	TRBJ2-1	AISFRGDEQF
TRBV6-5	13	TRBJ2-2	ASSTQGGNTGELF
TRBV7-2	13	TRBJ1-5	ASRGQGLNNQPQH
TRBV2	9	TRBJ1-2	ASSGHYGYT
TRBV16	12	TRBJ1-5	ASSHQDTHQPQH
TRBV7-2	13	TRBJ2-1	ASSLRREGFGEQF
TRBV6-5	12	TRBJ1-2	ASSYRRSGGGYT
TRBV7-9	13	TRBJ1-6	ASSLRTGSSSPLH
TRBV6-5	12	TRBJ2-1	ASSSAGGSNEQF
TRBV19	12	TRBJ2-1	ASSIAGSYNEQF
TRBV10-1	11	TRBJ2-7	ASSAGLDYEQY
TRBV11-2	12	TRBJ2-7	ASSLDSFSYEQY
TRBV4-3	11	TRBJ1-6	ASSGQGSGPLH
TRBV27	13	TRBJ2-7	ASSLTVSGDYEQY
TRBV7-2	12	TRBJ1-3	ASSLVLSGNTIY
TRBV7-2	13	TRBJ2-5	ASSYWTSGGETQY
TRBV5-1	11	TRBJ2-5	ASSLMDKETQY
TRBV30	9	TRBJ1-1	AGAEGTEAF
TRBV12-5	12	TRBJ1-5	ASVGEGGRQPQH
TRBV27	14	TRBJ2-3	ASSLGVGGRTDTQY
TRBV6-5	10	TRBJ1-2	ASRTPGKGDT
TRBV10-3	12	TRBJ1-6	ASRSGQGDSPLH
TRBV10-1	13	TRBJ2-5	ASSPGTGGQETQY
TRBV6-5	14	TRBJ1-6	ASSYSGYGENSPLH
TRBV7-2	14	TRBJ2-3	ASSLTSGGAGDTQY
TRBV11-3	13	TRBJ2-1	ASSWAGGPYNEQF
TRBV18	11	TRBJ1-5	ASSPGRDQPQH
TRBV5-5	13	TRBJ2-3	ASSLQIQGADTQY
TRBV20-1	11	TRBJ2-7	SASRDNSYEQY
TRBV10-2	13	TRBJ2-5	ASSVTGGPLETQY
TRBV5-8	13	TRBJ2-3	ASSRRRSNTDTQY
TRBV7-2	14	TRBJ2-7	ASSLGGGGFRYEQY
TRBV9	12	TRBJ1-1	ASSVGQTDTEAF
TRBV9	11	TRBJ2-5	ASSPLTVETQY
TRBV7-2	13	TRBJ2-7	ASSLEGQAAYEQY
TRBV10-3	14	TRBJ2-2	AITPRGGQGTGELF
TRBV19	12	TRBJ1-5	ASSPGHLNQPQH
TRBV19	11	TRBJ1-1	ASKEDTNTEAF
TRBV10-1	12	TRBJ2-2	ASREGLHTGELF
TRBV28	11	TRBJ1-2	ASRGGADYGYT
TRBV6-2/TRBV6-3	10	TRBJ1-2	ASSPGGYGYT
TRBV6-2/TRBV6-3	12	TRBJ1-5	ASSWTGFNQPQH
TRBV5-4	14	TRBJ2-2	ASSAASGVNTGELF
TRBV7-9	11	TRBJ1-2	ASSLTGGNGYT
TRBV4-1	15	TRBJ1-3	ASSQEFAVSSGNTIY